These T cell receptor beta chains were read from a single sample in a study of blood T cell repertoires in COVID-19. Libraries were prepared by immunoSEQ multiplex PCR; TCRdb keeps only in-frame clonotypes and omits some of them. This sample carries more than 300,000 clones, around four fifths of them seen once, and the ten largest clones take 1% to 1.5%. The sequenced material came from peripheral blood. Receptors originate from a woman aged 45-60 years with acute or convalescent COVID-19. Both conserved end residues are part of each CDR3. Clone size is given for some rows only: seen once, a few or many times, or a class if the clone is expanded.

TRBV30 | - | CAWSPTSVSYEQYF
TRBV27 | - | CASSLSIAGPGELFF
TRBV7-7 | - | CASSPGQTYEQYF
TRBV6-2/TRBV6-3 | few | CASSYATGTGTPSNQPQHF
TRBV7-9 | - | CASSLNAGAGYTF
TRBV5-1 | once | CASLRLAVTDTQYF
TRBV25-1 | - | CASSEPGADTQYF
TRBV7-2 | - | CASSLDPGSIYGYTF
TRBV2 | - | CASLSGRAPDTQYF
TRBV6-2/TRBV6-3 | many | CASSYSSADTQYF
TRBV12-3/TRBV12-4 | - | CASNQVGREAFF
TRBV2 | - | CAARAREVTDTQYF
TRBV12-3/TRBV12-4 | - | CASSLEQGVGYTF
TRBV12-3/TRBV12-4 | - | CASRTGMTGEAFF
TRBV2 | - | CASRGRDYEQYF
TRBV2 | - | CASSTGSYEQYF
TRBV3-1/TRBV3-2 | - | CASSRGINTEAFF
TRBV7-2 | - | CASSRERLQETQYF
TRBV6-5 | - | CASKQGRNNEQFF
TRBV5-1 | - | CASSLPGIGETQYF
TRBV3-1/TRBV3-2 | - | CASSQSGEDGYTF
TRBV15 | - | CATSSRHLETQYF
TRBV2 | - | CASNRGDQPQHF
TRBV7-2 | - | CASSLSGFVLGNNEQFF
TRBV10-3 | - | CAISESHSNQPQHF
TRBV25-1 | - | CASSVDRGPGETQYF
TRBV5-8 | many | CASSRADRGLEPQHF
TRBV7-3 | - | CASSLGGATKNIQYF
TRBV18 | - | CASSLSRAGVVDEQYF
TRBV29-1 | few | CSVAPAGASDTQYF
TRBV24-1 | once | CATSGQSTDTQYF
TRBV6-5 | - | CASSLTGVYSPLHF
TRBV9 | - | CASSGRLATYNEQFF
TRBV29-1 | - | CSVGLARSSYLYEQYF
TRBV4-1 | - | CASSQVPGVKVGGELFF
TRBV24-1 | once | CATSTPSKQETQYF
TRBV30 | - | CAWTGGGYGYTF
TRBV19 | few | CASSISNSYEQYF
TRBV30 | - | CAWSVLGQPQHF
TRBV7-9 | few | CASSPPFRGGNEQYF
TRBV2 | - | CASKSGTSSYEQYF
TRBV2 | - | CASSEPGTGGGYTF
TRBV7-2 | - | CASSPQPGNTIYF
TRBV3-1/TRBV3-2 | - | CASSQEMRAEAFF
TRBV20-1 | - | CSANPVDGYTF
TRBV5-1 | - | CASSDGGVGNTIYF
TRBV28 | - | CASSPPGQGAIDYGYTF
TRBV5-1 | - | CASSSRELNSPLHF
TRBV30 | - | CAWSVTEPDTGELFF
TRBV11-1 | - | CASSLGGGERAFF
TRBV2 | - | CASSESGSGANVLTF
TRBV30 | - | CAWSAIIYEQYF
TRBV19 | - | CASRTGGAGWAEAFF
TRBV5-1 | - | CASSTGASGTLTDTQYF